This T cell receptor beta chain was obtained from a study of cytomegalovirus exposure and HLA in healthy donors. Study observations and caveats: Indistinguishable V segments such as TRBV6-2 and TRBV6-3 were excluded. Cytomegalovirus-associated TCR beta chains were listed, numbering approximately 150.

Amplification used 60 Vbeta primers and 13 Jbeta primers. Using immunoSEQ multiplex PCR, the repertoire was profiled, and TCRdb retains in-frame clones only, with some absent. This sample carries around 70,000 clones, with 4.5% to 6.5% going to the ten biggest clones. V dropped 5 bases and J dropped 0; count of bases not matched to a gene: 13. Per the germline V gene, CDR1 is SGHAT and CDR2 is FQNNGV. This CDR3 region has 18 residues. A word on this clone: The antigen is undetermined.

The chain joins TRBV11-2 to TRBJ2-5; 9 bases map to TRBD2. The TCR sequence derives from a woman aged 40-49 years in good health and CMV-seropositive. The sequenced sample consisted of PBMCs. As DNA, the CDR3 is TGTGCCAGCAGCCCCTTGGCGGGAGGGGGGGCGTACCAAGAGACCCAGTACTTC. Translated, it gives CASSPLAGGGAYQETQYF.